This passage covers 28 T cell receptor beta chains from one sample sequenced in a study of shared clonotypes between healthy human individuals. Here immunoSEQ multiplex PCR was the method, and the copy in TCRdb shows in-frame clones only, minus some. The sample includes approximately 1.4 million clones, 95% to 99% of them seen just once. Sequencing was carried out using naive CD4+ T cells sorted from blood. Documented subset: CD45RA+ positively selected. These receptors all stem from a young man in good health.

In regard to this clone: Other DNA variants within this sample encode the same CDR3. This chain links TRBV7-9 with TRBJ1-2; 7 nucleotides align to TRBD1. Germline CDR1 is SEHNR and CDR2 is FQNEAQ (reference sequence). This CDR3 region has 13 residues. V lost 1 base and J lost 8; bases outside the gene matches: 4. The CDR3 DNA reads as TGTGCCAGCAGCTTAGACGCAGGGGGAGGCTACACCTTC. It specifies CASSLDAGGGYTF.

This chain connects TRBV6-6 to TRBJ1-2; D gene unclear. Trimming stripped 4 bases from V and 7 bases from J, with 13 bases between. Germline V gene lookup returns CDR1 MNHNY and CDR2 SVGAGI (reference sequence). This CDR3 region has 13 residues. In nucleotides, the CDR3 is TGTGCCAGCAGTTCCTCTAAGGCTCGTGGCTACACCTTC. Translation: CASSSSKARGYTF.

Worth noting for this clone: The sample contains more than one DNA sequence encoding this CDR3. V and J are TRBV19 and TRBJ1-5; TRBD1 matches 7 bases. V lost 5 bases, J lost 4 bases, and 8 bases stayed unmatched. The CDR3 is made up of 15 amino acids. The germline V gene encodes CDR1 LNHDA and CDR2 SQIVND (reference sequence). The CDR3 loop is CASSPRTGSNQPQHF. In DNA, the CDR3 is TGTGCCAGTAGTCCAAGGACAGGATCAAATCAGCCCCAGCATTTT.

This CDR3 is CATGTGTDTQYF. DNA for the CDR3: TGTGCCACAGGGACGGGCACAGATACGCAGTATTTT. The chain employs TRBV28 and TRBJ2-3, with D possibly being TRBD1 or TRBD2 (5 bases each). CDR1 MDHEN and CDR2 SYDVKM come from the germline V gene. The CDR3 loop spans 12 amino acids. V was pared by 10 bases and J by 1 base, with 9 bases between. Full variable domain (missing parts from reference TRBV28 and TRBJ2-3): DVKVTQSSRYLVKRTGEKVFLECVQDMDHENMFWYRQDPGLGLRLIYFSYDVKMKEKGDIPEGYSVSREKKERFSLILESASTNQTSMYLCATGTGTDTQYFGPGTRLTVL.

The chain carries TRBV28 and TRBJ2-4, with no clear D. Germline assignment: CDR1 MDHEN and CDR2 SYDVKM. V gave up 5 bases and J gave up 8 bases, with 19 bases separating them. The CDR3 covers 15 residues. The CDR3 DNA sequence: TGTGCCAGCAGTCCTCCCCCGAACAGTTGGGACATTCAGTACTTC. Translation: CASSPPPNSWDIQYF.

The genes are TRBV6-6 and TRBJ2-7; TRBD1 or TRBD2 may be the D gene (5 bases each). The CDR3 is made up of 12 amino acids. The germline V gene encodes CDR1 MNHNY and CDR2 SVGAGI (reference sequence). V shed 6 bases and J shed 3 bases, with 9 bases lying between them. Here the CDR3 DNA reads TGTGCCAGCAGCCGGGGCAACTACGAGCAGTACTTC. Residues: CASSRGNYEQYF.

In nucleotides, the CDR3 is TGTGCCAGCAGCTTAGGGAAGGGGTCCTACAATGAGCAGTTCTTC. This translates into CASSLGKGSYNEQFF. This sequence joins TRBV5-4 and TRBJ2-1, with D possibly being TRBD1 (5 bases). Deletions cut 2 bases from V and 1 base from J, with 10 bases between. The CDR3 has 15 residues. Germline CDR1 SGHNT, CDR2 YYREEE (reference sequence).

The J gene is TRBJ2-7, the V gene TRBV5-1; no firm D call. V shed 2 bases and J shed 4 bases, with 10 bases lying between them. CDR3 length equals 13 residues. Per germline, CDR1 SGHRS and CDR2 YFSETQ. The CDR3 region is CASSLMRGYEQYF. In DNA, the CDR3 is TGCGCCAGCAGCTTAATGAGAGGTTACGAGCAGTACTTC.

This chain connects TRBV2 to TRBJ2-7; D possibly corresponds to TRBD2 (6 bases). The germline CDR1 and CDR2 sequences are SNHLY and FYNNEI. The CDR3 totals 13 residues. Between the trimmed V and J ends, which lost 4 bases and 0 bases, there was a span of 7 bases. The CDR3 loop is CASSGDFSYEQYF. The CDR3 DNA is TGTGCCAGCAGTGGGGACTTCTCCTACGAGCAGTACTTC.

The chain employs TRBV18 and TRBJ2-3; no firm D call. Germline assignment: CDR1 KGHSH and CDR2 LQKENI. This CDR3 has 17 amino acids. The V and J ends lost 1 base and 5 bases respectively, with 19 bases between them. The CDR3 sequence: CASSPLEADLLIDTQYF. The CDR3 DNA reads TGTGCCAGCTCACCACTTGAGGCCGACCTGCTAATAGATACGCAGTATTTT.

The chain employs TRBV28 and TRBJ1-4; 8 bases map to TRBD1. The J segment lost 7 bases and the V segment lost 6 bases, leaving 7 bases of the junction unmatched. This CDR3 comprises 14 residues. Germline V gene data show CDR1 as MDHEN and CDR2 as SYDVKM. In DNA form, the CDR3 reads TGTGCCAGCAGCCTGGACAGGGTTATTGAAAAACTGTTTTTT. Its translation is CASSLDRVIEKLFF.

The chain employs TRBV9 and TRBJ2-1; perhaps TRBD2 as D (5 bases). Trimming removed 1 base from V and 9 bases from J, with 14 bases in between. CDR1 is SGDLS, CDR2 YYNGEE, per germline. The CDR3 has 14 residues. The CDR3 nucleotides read TGTGCCAGCAGCGTAAAGGTCCTAGCTGGTGAGCAGTTCTTC. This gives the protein CASSVKVLAGEQFF. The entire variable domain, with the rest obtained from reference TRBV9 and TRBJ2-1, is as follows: DSGVTQTPKHLITATGQRVTLRCSPRSGDLSVYWYQQSLDQGLQFLIQYYNGEERAKGNILERFSAQQFPDLHSELNLSSLELGDSALYFCASSVKVLAGEQFFGPGTRLTVL.

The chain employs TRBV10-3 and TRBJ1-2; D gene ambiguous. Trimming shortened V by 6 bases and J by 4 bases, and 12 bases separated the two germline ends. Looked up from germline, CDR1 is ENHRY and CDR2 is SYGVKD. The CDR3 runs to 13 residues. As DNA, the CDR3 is TGTGCCATCAGCGGCAGCCAAGGCTATGGCTACACCTTC. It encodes CAISGSQGYGYTF.

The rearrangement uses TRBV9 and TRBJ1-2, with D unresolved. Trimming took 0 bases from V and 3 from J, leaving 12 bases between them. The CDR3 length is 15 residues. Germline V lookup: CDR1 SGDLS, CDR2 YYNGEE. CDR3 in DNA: TGTGCCAGCAGCGTAGGCTCCTACGGGTACTATGGCTACACCTTC. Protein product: CASSVGSYGYYGYTF.

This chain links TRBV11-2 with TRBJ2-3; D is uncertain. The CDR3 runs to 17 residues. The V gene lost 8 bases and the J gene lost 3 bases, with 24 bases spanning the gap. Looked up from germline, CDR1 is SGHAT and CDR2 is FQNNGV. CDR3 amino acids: CASRGGRQFRSTDTQYF. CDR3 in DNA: TGTGCCAGCCGTGGCGGCAGGCAATTTCGGTCGACAGATACGCAGTATTTT.

Here the CDR3 DNA reads TGTGCCAGCAGCTCGCGGGTAGCGGGAGGGTTCACAGATACGCAGTATTTT. The encoded protein is CASSSRVAGGFTDTQYF. The gene calls are TRBV7-6 and TRBJ2-3; 11 bases agree with TRBD2. Germline-derived CDR1 and CDR2 are SGHVS and FNYEAQ. The CDR3 contains 17 residues. After removal of 4 bases from V and 2 bases from J, the junction contained 8 bases not matched to a gene. Looking up the rest from reference TRBV7-6 and TRBJ2-3 gives the full variable domain: GAGVSQSPRYKVTKRGQDVALRCDPISGHVSLYWYRQALGQGPEFLTYFNYEAQQDKSGLPNDRFSAERPEGSISTLTIQRTEQRDSAMYRCASSSRVAGGFTDTQYFGPGTRLTVL.

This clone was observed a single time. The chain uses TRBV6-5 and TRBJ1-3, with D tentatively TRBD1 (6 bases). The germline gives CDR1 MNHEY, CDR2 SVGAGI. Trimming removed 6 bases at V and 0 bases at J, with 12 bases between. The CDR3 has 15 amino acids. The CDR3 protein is CASSRGLPSGNTIYF. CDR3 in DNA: TGTGCCAGCAGCAGGGGATTACCCTCTGGAAACACCATATATTTT.

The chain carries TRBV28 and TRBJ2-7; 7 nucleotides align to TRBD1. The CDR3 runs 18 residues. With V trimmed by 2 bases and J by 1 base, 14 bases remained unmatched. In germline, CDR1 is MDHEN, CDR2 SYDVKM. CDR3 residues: CASSLNPPGGVFSYEQYF. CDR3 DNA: TGTGCCAGCAGTTTAAATCCCCCAGGGGGAGTCTTTTCCTACGAGCAGTACTTC.

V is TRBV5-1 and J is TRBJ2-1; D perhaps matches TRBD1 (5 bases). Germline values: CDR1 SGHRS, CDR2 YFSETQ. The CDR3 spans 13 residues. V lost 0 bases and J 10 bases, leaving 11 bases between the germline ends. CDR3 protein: CASSLASRGEQFF. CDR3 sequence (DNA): TGCGCCAGCAGCTTGGCCTCTAGGGGAGAGCAGTTCTTC.

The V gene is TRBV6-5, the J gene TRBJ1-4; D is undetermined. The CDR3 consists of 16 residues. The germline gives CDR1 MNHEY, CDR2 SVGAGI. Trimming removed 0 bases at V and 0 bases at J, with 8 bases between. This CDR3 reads CASSYSGTATNEKLFF. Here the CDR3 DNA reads TGTGCCAGCAGTTACTCGGGAACTGCAACTAATGAAAAACTGTTTTTT.

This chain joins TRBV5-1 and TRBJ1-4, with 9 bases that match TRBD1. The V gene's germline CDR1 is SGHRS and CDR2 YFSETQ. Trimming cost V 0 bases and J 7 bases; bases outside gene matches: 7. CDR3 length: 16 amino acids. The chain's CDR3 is CASSLGKGTGTEKLFF. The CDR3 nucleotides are TGCGCCAGCAGCTTGGGGAAGGGGACAGGGACTGAAAAACTGTTTTTT.

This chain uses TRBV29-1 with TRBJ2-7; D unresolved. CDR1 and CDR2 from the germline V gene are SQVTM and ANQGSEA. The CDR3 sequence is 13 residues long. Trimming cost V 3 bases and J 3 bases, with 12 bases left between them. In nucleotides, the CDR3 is TGCAGCGTTGAGGTCCGACAAAACTACGAGCAGTACTTC. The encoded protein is CSVEVRQNYEQYF.

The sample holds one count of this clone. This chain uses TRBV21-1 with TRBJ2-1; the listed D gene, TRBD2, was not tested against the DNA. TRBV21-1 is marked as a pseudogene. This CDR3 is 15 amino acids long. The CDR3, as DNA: TGTGCCAGCATATCAAAACCGGGGGCCTACAATGAGCAGTTCTTC. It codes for CASISKPGAYNEQFF.

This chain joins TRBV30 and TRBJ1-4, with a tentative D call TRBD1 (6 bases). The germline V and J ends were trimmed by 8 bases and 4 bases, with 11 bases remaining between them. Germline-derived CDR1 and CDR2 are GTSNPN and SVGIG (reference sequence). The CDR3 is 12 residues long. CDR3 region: CAGTLVNEKLFF. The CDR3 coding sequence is TGTGCCGGGACACTCGTTAATGAAAAACTGTTTTTT. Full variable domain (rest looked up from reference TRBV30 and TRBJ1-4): SQTIHQWPATLVQPVGSPLSLECTVEGTSNPNLYWYRQAAGRGLQLLFYSVGIGQISSEVPQNLSASRPQDRQFILSSKKLLLSDSGFYLCAGTLVNEKLFFGSGTQLSVL.

The DNA of the CDR3 is TGTGCCAGCAGCTTAAGTCCAGGGAGAAACTATGAGCAGTTCTTC. This sequence encodes CASSLSPGRNYEQFF. The chain combines TRBV7-2 with TRBJ2-1; the D gene could be TRBD1 or TRBD2 (5 bases each). V lost 2 bases to trimming and J lost 8 bases, with 16 bases between them. This CDR3 has 15 residues. Germline CDR1 SGHTA, CDR2 FQGNSA.

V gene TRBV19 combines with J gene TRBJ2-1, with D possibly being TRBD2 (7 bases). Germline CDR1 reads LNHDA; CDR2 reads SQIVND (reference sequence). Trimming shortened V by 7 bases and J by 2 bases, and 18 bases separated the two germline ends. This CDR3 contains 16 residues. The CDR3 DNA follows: TGTGCCAGTACCCGAGGGGGGGGCCGCGCCTACAATGAGCAGTTCTTC. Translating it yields CASTRGGGRAYNEQFF.

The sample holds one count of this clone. CDR3 in DNA: TGTGCCACCAGCAGTGGACTAGCGGGGTCCCATGAGCAGTTCTTC. This gives the protein CATSSGLAGSHEQFF. J is TRBJ2-1 and V is TRBV15; TRBD2 matches at 12 bases. V was pared by 3 bases and J by 8 bases, with 5 bases of the junction left unmatched. The CDR3 sequence is 15 residues long. Germline CDR1 and CDR2: LNHNV and YYDKDF (reference sequence).

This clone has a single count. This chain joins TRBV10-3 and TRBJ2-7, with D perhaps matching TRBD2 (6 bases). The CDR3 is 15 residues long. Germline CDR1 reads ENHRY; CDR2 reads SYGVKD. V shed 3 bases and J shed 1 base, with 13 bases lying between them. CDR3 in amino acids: CAISEPGRGSYEQYF. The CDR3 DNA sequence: TGTGCCATCAGTGAACCGGGCCGGGGGTCCTACGAGCAGTACTTC.